This T cell receptor (beta chain) was retrieved from a study of OX40 agonist ivuxolimab in advanced cancers. Using immunoSEQ multiplex PCR, the repertoire was profiled, and TCRdb retains in-frame clones only, with some absent. This table holds about 40,000 clones, 85% to 90% found once. V gave up 6 bases and J gave up 3 bases, with 11 bases separating them. CDR1 and CDR2 (germline): MDHEN, SYDVKM. The CDR3 runs 14 residues. The chain couples TRBV28 to TRBJ2-2, with D perhaps matching TRBD2 (5 bases). This TCR derives from an adult with an advanced solid tumor such as melanoma, head and neck, liver or kidney cancer. The sample was CD4+ or CD8+ T cells sorted from blood, taken in a trial of the OX40 agonist ivuxolimab. In DNA, the CDR3 is TGTGCCAGCAGCCGGGAACCAGACACCGGGGAGCTGTTTTTT. As protein: CASSREPDTGELFF.